Listed below are T cell receptor beta chains from one sample, sequenced in a study of cytomegalovirus exposure and HLA in healthy donors. The table came from immunoSEQ multiplex PCR; TCRdb's copy has only in-frame clones and leaves some out. Here the sample spans some 110,000 clones, 76% being singletons. The sample was PBMCs. The receptors were sampled from a man aged 35 to 55 in good health and CMV-seropositive. Each CDR3 is given with its conserved first and last residue. Where a row states a size, it is once, few, many or the class of an expanded clone; other rows omit it.

-	TRBJ2-7	TRBV4-1	CASSPRVLAGGQSYEQYF
-	TRBJ1-2	TRBV6-1	CASSATETRGYTF
-	TRBJ1-1	TRBV6-1	CASRTGNTEAFF
few	TRBJ1-5	TRBV30	CAWRKGDISNQPQHF
-	TRBJ2-5	TRBV4-2	CASSQGLAGGLEETQYF
-	TRBJ1-5	TRBV7-8	CASSPQGTNNQPQHF
-	TRBJ2-3	TRBV6-6	CASETSSSTDTQYF
-	TRBJ1-3	TRBV10-3	CAISEAGSGNTIYF
-	TRBJ1-2	TRBV5-6	CASSPLRGTGGVYGYTF
-	TRBJ2-5	TRBV2	CARGTEETQYF
-	TRBJ2-7	TRBV11-1	CASSFSRVKGEQYF
-	TRBJ2-3	TRBV5-4	CASSLGTSGGDREYF
once	TRBJ2-7	TRBV6-6	CASSSGQYEQYF
once	TRBJ2-5	TRBV5-4	CASSPNPAGGLETQYF
-	TRBJ1-2	TRBV29-1	CSVGAQGYGYTF
-	TRBJ2-4	TRBV29-1	CSVLAGSKNIQYF
-	TRBJ1-2	TRBV6-6	CASSSTGREYGYTF
-	TRBJ2-1	TRBV19	CASRGQGGNEQFF
-	TRBJ2-1	TRBV5-6	CASSFGGSSYNEQFF
few	TRBJ2-1	TRBV19	CASSIGQGGEQFF
few	TRBJ2-1	TRBV5-6	CASSFGGTGNNEQFF
-	TRBJ1-2	TRBV30	CAQKAARTGGNYGYTF
-	TRBJ1-1	TRBV11-2	CASSLGEWEVDTEAFF
-	TRBJ2-7	TRBV6-5	CASGKRRGATYEQYF
-	TRBJ2-1	TRBV15	CATSSTRGSLAYNEQFF
-	TRBJ1-1	TRBV28	CASSLLPGQGGTEAFF
once	TRBJ1-2	TRBV2	CASRANYGYTF
-	TRBJ2-5	TRBV6-5	CASSYSEEGGETQYF
-	TRBJ2-1	TRBV7-2	CASSLQTEAYNEQFF
-	TRBJ2-6	TRBV29-1	CSAPSLGSSDVTF
-	TRBJ2-1	TRBV10-1	CASSERGSWQFF
few	TRBJ2-7	TRBV5-8	CASSPGQGLSYEQYF
-	TRBJ1-4	TRBV6-5	CASSPTGGLGEKLFF
many	TRBJ2-1	TRBV15	CATSSFLAGVNEQFF
-	TRBJ2-5	TRBV15	CATSRGATSGAQETQYF
-	TRBJ2-3	TRBV30	CAWSIGQIVTQYF
-	TRBJ2-1	TRBV19	CASSFLLAGTSGRSAYNEQFF
-	TRBJ1-1	TRBV6-5	CASSATGNTEAFF
-	TRBJ1-1	TRBV6-1	CASSVQGPEAFF
-	TRBJ1-4	TRBV6-6	CASSYPDRGLFF
-	TRBJ2-1	TRBV7-2	CASSLAGTGIDEQFF
once	TRBJ1-2	TRBV19	CASSIQETLVDLYGYTF